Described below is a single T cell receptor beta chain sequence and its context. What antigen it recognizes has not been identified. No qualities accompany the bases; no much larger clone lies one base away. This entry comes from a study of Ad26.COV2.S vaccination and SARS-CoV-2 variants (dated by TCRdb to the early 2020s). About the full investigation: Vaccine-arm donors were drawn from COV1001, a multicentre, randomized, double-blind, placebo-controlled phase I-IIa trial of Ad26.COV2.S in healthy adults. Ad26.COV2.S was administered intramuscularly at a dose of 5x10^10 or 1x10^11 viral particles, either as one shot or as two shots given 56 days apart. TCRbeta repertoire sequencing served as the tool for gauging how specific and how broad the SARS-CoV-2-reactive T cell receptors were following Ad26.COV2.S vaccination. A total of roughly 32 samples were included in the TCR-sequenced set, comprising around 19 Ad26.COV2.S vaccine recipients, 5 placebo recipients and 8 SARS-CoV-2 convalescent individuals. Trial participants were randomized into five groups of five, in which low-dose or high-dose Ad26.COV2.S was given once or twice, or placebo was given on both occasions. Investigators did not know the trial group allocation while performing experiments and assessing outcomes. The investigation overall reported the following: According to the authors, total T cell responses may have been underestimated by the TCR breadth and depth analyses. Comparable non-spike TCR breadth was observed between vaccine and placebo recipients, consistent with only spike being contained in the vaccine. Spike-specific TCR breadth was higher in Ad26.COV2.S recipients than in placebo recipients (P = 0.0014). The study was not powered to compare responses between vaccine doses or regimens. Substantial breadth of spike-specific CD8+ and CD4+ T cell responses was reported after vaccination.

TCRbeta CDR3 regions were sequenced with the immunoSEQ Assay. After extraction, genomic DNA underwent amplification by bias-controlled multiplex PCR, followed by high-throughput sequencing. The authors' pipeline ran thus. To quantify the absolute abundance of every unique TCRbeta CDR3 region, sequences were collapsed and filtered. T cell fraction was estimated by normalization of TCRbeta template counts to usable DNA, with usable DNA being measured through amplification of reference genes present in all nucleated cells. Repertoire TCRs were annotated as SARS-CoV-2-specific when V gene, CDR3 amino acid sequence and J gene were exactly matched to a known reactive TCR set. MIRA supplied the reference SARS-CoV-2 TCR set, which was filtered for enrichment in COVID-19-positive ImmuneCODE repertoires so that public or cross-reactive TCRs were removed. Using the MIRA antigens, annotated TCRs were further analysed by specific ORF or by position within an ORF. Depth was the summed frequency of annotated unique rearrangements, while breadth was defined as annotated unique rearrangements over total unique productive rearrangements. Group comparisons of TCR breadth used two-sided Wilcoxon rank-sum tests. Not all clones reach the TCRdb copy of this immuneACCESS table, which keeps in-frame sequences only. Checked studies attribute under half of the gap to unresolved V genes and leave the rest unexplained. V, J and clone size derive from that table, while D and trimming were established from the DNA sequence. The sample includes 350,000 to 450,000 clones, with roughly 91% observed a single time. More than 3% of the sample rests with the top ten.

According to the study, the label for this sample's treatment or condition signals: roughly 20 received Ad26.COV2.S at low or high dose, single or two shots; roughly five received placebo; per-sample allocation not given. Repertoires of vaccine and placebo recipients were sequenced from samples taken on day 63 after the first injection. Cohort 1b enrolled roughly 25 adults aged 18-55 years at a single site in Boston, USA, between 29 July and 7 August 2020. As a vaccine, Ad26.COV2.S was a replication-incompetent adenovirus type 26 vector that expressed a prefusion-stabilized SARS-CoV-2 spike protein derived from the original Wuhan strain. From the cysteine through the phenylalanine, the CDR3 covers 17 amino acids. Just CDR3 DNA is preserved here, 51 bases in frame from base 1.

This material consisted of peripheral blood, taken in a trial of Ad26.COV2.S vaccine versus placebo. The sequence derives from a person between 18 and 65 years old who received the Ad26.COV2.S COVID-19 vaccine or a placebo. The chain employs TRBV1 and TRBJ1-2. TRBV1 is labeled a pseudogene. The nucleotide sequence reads TGCACCAGCAGCCCCGACGGGGGCAGGGCCTTTAACTATGGCTACACCTTC. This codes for CTSSPDGGRAFNYGYTF.